Below, 21 T cell receptor beta chains from the same sample are listed, as sequenced in a study of blood T cell repertoires in COVID-19 (dated by TCRdb to the early 2020s). Libraries were made using the immunoSEQ multiplex PCR assay. TCRdb provides this immuneACCESS table in a form limited to in-frame rearrangements. Some clones are lacking; in checked studies, under half of them reflect an unresolved V gene, and why the rest are absent is not known. This sample lists around 130,000 clones; about nine tenths were detected once. About 4.7% of the sample comes from the top ten. Source material: peripheral blood. These receptors were taken from a man in his forties with acute or convalescent COVID-19.

The V call is TRBV6-6, the J call TRBJ2-1; TRBD2 matches at 7 bases. V lost 6 bases and J lost 6; bases outside the gene matches: 5. The CDR3 loop spans 13 amino acids. CDR1 is MNHNY and CDR2 is SVGAGI in the germline V gene (reference sequence). CDR3 nucleotide sequence: TGTGCCAGCAGCCGTGGGGGGGGCAATGAGCAGTTCTTC. It translates to CASSRGGGNEQFF.

The V call is TRBV9, the J call TRBJ1-1; 7 bases agree with TRBD1. Trimming removed 2 bases from V and 1 base from J; junction bases left unmatched: 5. CDR1 is SGDLS and CDR2 is YYNGEE in the germline V gene. This CDR3 has 15 residues. CDR3 residues: CASSVTGQRNTEAFF. In nucleotides, the CDR3 is TGTGCCAGCAGCGTTACGGGACAGAGGAACACTGAAGCTTTCTTT.

This clone was seen a few times. V and J are TRBV11-2 and TRBJ2-1; D is ambiguous. Germline V gene data show CDR1 as SGHAT and CDR2 as FQNNGV. The CDR3 contains 13 residues. The V end was cut by 2 bases, the J end by 1 base, with 3 bases between. The CDR3 loop is CASSLPSYNEQFF. CDR3 in DNA: TGTGCCAGCAGCTTACCGTCCTACAATGAGCAGTTCTTC.

The rearrangement links TRBV12-5 to TRBJ2-7, with D tentatively TRBD2 (6 bases). Germline loops: CDR1 LGHNT, CDR2 FRNRAP. This CDR3 comprises 17 residues. Trimming removed 0 bases at V and 3 bases at J, with 18 bases between. CDR3 nucleotide sequence: TGTGCTAGTGGTTTGGTACTCGGGACTGCGAAAGTCTACGAGCAGTACTTC. Protein: CASGLVLGTAKVYEQYF.

V is TRBV9 and J is TRBJ1-1; D is possibly TRBD1 (5 bases). This CDR3 has 14 residues. V was pared by 0 bases and J by 4 bases, with 10 bases between. Germline CDR1 is SGDLS and CDR2 is YYNGEE. This CDR3 is CASSVVRGTTEAFF. The CDR3 nucleotides read TGTGCCAGCAGCGTAGTTCGGGGGACCACTGAAGCTTTCTTT.

The chain employs TRBV5-8 and TRBJ1-2; no clear D. The CDR3 has 13 amino acids. Trimming stripped 0 bases from V and 5 bases from J, with 8 bases between. In germline, CDR1 is SGHTS, CDR2 YDEGEE. The CDR3 coding sequence is TGTGCCAGCAGCTTGGGTCGCGATTATGGCTACACCTTC. Translation: CASSLGRDYGYTF.

The chain has TRBV5-6 and TRBJ2-7; no clear D. CDR3 length: 14 residues. Germline loops: CDR1 SGHDT, CDR2 YYEEEE. V was pared by 1 base and J by 0 bases, with 8 bases between. The CDR3 spells CASSLLKSSYEQYF. The CDR3 DNA reads as TGTGCCAGCAGCTTGCTCAAGAGCTCCTACGAGCAGTACTTC. The variable domain in full, completed from reference TRBV5-6 and TRBJ2-7, reads DAGVTQSPTHLIKTRGQQVTLRCSPKSGHDTVSWYQQALGQGPQFIFQYYEEEERQRGNFPDRFSGHQFPNYSSELNVNALLLGDSALYLCASSLLKSSYEQYFGPGTRLTVT.

V is TRBV7-9 and J is TRBJ1-1; D is uncertain. Germline V gene data show CDR1 as SEHNR and CDR2 as FQNEAQ (reference sequence). The CDR3 has 14 residues. The V end was cut by 5 bases, the J end by 4 bases, with 14 bases between. In nucleotides, the CDR3 is TGTGCCAGCAGCAGGACCCGGGGAGGCACTGAAGCTTTCTTT. This gives the protein CASSRTRGGTEAFF.

The genes are TRBV3-1 (or the pseudogene TRBV3-2) and TRBJ1-6; 7 bases line up with TRBD1. The germline V gene encodes CDR1 LGHDT and CDR2 YNNKEL (reference sequence). With V trimmed by 0 bases and J by 7 bases, 3 bases remained unmatched. The length of the CDR3 is 15 residues. The CDR3 bases are TGTGCCAGCAGCCAAGACGGGACAGACAATTCACCCCTCCACTTT. Translating it yields CASSQDGTDNSPLHF.

Only a few counts were recorded for this clone. This chain joins TRBV5-1 and TRBJ2-1; 7 positions match TRBD2. Per germline, CDR1 SGHRS and CDR2 YFSETQ. The CDR3 is 14 residues long. The V segment lost 3 bases and the J segment 7 bases; nucleotides outside the gene matches: 7. The CDR3 DNA follows: TGCGCCAGCAGCTCCATGACTAGCCTTAATGAGCAGTTCTTC. Its protein is CASSSMTSLNEQFF.

This chain connects TRBV7-9 to TRBJ1-3; D is possibly TRBD1 (5 bases). V lost 2 bases and J 0 bases, leaving 14 bases between the germline ends. Per the germline V gene, CDR1 is SEHNR and CDR2 is FQNEAQ (reference sequence). CDR3 size: 17 residues. The CDR3 DNA reads as TGTGCCAGCAGCTTAACAGGCGACGGAAGCTCTGGAAACACCATATATTTT. Translating gives CASSLTGDGSSGNTIYF.

This chain connects TRBV5-6 to TRBJ1-1, with D unresolved. CDR3 length: 13 residues. Trimming stripped 0 bases from V and 3 bases from J, with 6 bases between. Germline V gene data show CDR1 as SGHDT and CDR2 as YYEEEE. Here the CDR3 reads CASSLAGDTEAFF. CDR3 sequence (DNA): TGTGCCAGCAGCTTGGCCGGGGACACTGAAGCTTTCTTT.

This chain connects TRBV3-1 (or the pseudogene TRBV3-2) to TRBJ1-4, with D unresolved. V was pared by 0 bases and J by 3 bases, with 11 bases between. In germline, CDR1 is LGHDT, CDR2 YNNKEL (reference sequence). The CDR3 loop spans 16 amino acids. CDR3 in DNA: TGTGCCAGCAGCCAAGACGGTAATTTTCCTAATGAAAAACTGTTTTTT. It yields the protein CASSQDGNFPNEKLFF.

The chain is built from TRBV30 and TRBJ1-6; D might be TRBD1 (6 bases). Trimming removed 5 bases at V and 7 bases at J, with 12 bases between. Germline-derived CDR1 and CDR2 are GTSNPN and SVGIG (reference sequence). This CDR3 is built from 13 residues. For the CDR3, the DNA is TGTGCCTGGCAACAGGGAACCAATTCACCCCTCCACTTT. Protein sequence: CAWQQGTNSPLHF.

Comment on this clone: Other nucleotide sequences in the sample specify the same CDR3. The gene calls are TRBV19 and TRBJ2-1; 8 bases fit TRBD2. V gave up 1 base and J gave up 10 bases; unmatched junction bases: 6. This CDR3 spans 14 amino acids. Germline loops: CDR1 LNHDA, CDR2 SQIVND (reference sequence). CDR3 sequence (DNA): TGTGCCAGTAGTATAGCCGGGGGGGCCAGGGAGCAGTTCTTC. Protein sequence: CASSIAGGAREQFF.

There are a few counts of this clone. V gene TRBV4-3 combines with J gene TRBJ2-7, with D perhaps matching TRBD2 (5 bases). CDR1 is LGHNA, CDR2 YSLEER, per germline. The V end was cut by 0 bases, the J end by 5 bases, with 17 bases between. There are 16 residues in the CDR3. The CDR3 protein is CASSQEMDFRYHEQYF. The CDR3 nucleotides read TGCGCCAGCAGCCAAGAGATGGACTTTCGTTACCACGAGCAGTACTTC.

The gene calls are TRBV11-2 and TRBJ1-3, with TRBD1 matching 7 bases. The CDR3 is made up of 15 amino acids. V was clipped by 1 base and J by 2 bases; unmatched bases: 2. Germline CDR1 SGHAT, CDR2 FQNNGV. This chain's CDR3 is CASSLGDSTGNTIYF. The CDR3 bases are TGTGCCAGCAGCTTAGGGGACAGCACTGGAAACACCATATATTTT.

The chain links TRBV5-1 to TRBJ2-2; 7 nucleotides align to TRBD2. The length of the CDR3 is 17 residues. The germline V gene encodes CDR1 SGHRS and CDR2 YFSETQ. Trimming removed 3 bases from V and 0 bases from J; junction bases left unmatched: 8. CDR3 sequence (DNA): TGCGCCAGCAGCTGGCCGCTAGCGGAGACGAACACCGGGGAGCTGTTTTTT. Its protein is CASSWPLAETNTGELFF.

The chain uses TRBV14 and TRBJ2-7; 9 bases agree with TRBD2. CDR3 length equals 19 residues. Germline CDR1 SGHDN, CDR2 FVKESK. The V segment lost 1 base and the J segment 3 bases; nucleotides outside the gene matches: 16. The CDR3 coding sequence is TGTGCCAGCAGCCAAGCGCAAAACCGGAGGACTAGCGCTAGCTACGAGCAGTACTTC. This encodes CASSQAQNRRTSASYEQYF.

The rearrangement links TRBV5-1 to TRBJ1-3, with 9 bases matching TRBD1. Trimming cost V 5 bases and J 8 bases; bases outside gene matches: 8. The CDR3 extends over 14 amino acids. Germline V CDR1 and CDR2: SGHRS, YFSETQ. The CDR3 sequence is CASSPDRGKDTIYF. The CDR3 DNA reads as TGCGCCAGCAGTCCCGACAGGGGGAAAGACACCATATATTTT.

This chain connects TRBV7-9 to TRBJ1-1; D is ambiguous. Germline V gene data show CDR1 as SEHNR and CDR2 as FQNEAQ (reference sequence). V lost 5 bases and J lost 0, with 10 bases in between. The CDR3 has 14 residues. CDR3 region: CASSLSPMNTEAFF. Written as DNA, the CDR3 is TGTGCCAGCAGCCTCAGTCCCATGAACACTGAAGCTTTCTTT.